This note documents a single T cell receptor beta chain sequence. CDR1 and CDR2 (germline): SGHDN, FVKESK. J gave up 4 bases and V 2 bases, and 5 bases lay outside the gene matches. The CDR3 is 15 amino acids. The data are from a study of shared clonotypes between healthy human individuals. The assay was immunoSEQ multiplex PCR, and TCRdb's table has in-frame clones only and misses some. This sample has over a million clones; 75% occur once, and the top ten carry about 1.5%. This receptor was taken from a man aged 18 to 30 in good health. The specimen sequenced was memory CD4+ T cells sorted from blood. Subset specified: CD45RA-negative fraction. The rearrangement joins TRBV14 to TRBJ2-5; 9 bases align to TRBD2. CDR3 nucleotide sequence: TGTGCCAGCAGCCAACCCGGGACTAGCATAGAGACCCAGTACTTC. Translated, it gives CASSQPGTSIETQYF.